One sample yielded the 10 T cell receptor beta chains listed below, sequenced in a study of T-cell reconstitution after alpha-beta-depleted transplantation in children. It was with unique molecular identifiers that the TCRbeta library was prepared. TCRdb re-analysed the PCR reads in MiXCR, keeping a single row per CDR3 protein. Of about 980,000 distinct CDR3 sequences in the sample, about 30% were seen once. Here the sequenced sample was PBMCs, mostly from graft donor cells, taken 360 days after TCRalphabeta/CD19-depleted stem cell transplant. Source of these receptors: a boy in the first two years of life who had a stem cell transplant for SCID, so the T cells may come from the graft donor.

The gene calls are TRBV5-1 and TRBJ2-3; the D gene could be TRBD1 or TRBD2 (6 bases each). The V end lost 5 bases, the J end lost 5 bases, and 12 bases lay between the germline ends. CDR3 length: 13 amino acids. Germline V CDR1 and CDR2: SGHRS, YFSETQ. In DNA, the CDR3 is TGCGCCAGCAGAGGGGGGCGCCAAGATACGCAGTATTTT. Protein product: CASRGGRQDTQYF. Complete variable domain (other parts from reference TRBV5-1 and TRBJ2-3): KAGVTQTPRYLIKTRGQQVTLSCSPISGHRSVSWYQQTPGQGLQFLFEYFSETQRNKGNFPGRFSGRQFSNSRSEMNVSTLELGDSALYLCASRGGRQDTQYFGPGTRLTVL.

The table lists this clonotype with a few counts. J is TRBJ2-3 and V is TRBV6-2 or TRBV6-3, with D perhaps matching TRBD1 (5 bases). Between the trimmed V and J ends, which lost 8 bases and 6 bases, there was a span of 12 bases. Germline V CDR1 and CDR2: MNHEY, SVGEGT. This CDR3 has 12 amino acids. CDR3 sequence reads: CASYQGSDTQYF. The CDR3 bases are TGTGCCAGCTATCAGGGTTCCGATACGCAGTATTTT.

This clonotype was recorded a few times. This chain uses TRBV5-1 with TRBJ2-1; TRBD1 matches 7 bases. The germline V gene encodes CDR1 SGHRS and CDR2 YFSETQ. The CDR3 totals 17 residues. Trimming removed 4 bases from V and 5 bases from J; junction bases left unmatched: 15. The CDR3 bases are TGCGCCAGCAGCCCAATTGGGCCGGGACAGACGGACAATGAGCAGTTCTTC. Amino acids: CASSPIGPGQTDNEQFF.

This rearrangement joins TRBV12-3 or TRBV12-4 to TRBJ2-4; 8 nucleotides line up with TRBD1. This CDR3 has 16 residues. J was trimmed by 7 bases and V by 5 bases; bases with no gene match: 13. The CDR3 DNA sequence: TGTGCCAGCAGTCCCACAGGGGGGCTAGGTGGGAACATTCAGTACTTC. This codes for CASSPTGGLGGNIQYF.

The V call is TRBV20-1, the J call TRBJ1-6; no reliable D call. This CDR3 has 15 residues. The V end lost 6 bases, the J end lost 10 bases, and 22 bases lay between the germline ends. In germline, CDR1 is DFQATT, CDR2 SNEGSKA (reference sequence). CDR3 in amino acids: CSAQQSTLAGSPLHF. The DNA for the CDR3 is TGCAGTGCCCAACAATCGACGCTTGCGGGGTCACCCCTCCACTTT.

This chain links TRBV28 with TRBJ2-3, with 10 bases lining up with TRBD2. CDR3 length equals 16 residues. Germline CDR1 is MDHEN and CDR2 is SYDVKM. V lost 4 bases to trimming and J lost 5 bases; unmatched junction nucleotides: 9. The CDR3 is CASSSPSPSGGDTQYF. The CDR3 region has the DNA TGTGCCAGCAGTTCCCCTTCGCCTAGCGGGGGAGATACGCAGTATTTT.

CDR3 sequence: CSARDPSKRGGGTDTQYF. The DNA of the CDR3 is TGCAGTGCTAGAGATCCGTCCAAGCGGGGGGGCGGTACAGATACGCAGTATTTT. The genes are TRBV20-1 and TRBJ2-3, with 10 bases lining up with TRBD2. Per germline, CDR1 DFQATT and CDR2 SNEGSKA (reference sequence). This CDR3 has 18 residues. V lost 0 bases, J lost 3 bases, and 12 bases stayed unmatched.

This clonotype was counted between two and nine times. V and J are TRBV20-1 and TRBJ1-1, with D perhaps matching TRBD1 (5 bases). The CDR3 runs to 14 residues. Trimming took off 2 bases at V and 1 base at J, with 11 bases between the two ends. Germline lookup yields CDR1 DFQATT and CDR2 SNEGSKA (reference sequence). The CDR3 DNA reads TGCAGTGCTAGACGAACCGGACAGAACACTGAAGCTTTCTTT. Amino acids: CSARRTGQNTEAFF.

This clonotype appeared a few times. V and J are TRBV7-2 and TRBJ1-2; 10 positions agree with TRBD1. V lost 3 bases to trimming and J lost 7 bases; unmatched junction nucleotides: 11. The CDR3 sequence is 16 residues long. Looked up from germline, CDR1 is SGHTA and CDR2 is FQGNSA. The CDR3 DNA is TGTGCCAGCAGCTTGGGACAGGGGACGTTCTTAGGTGGCTACACCTTC. Translation gives CASSLGQGTFLGGYTF.

As for this clonotype: The junction differs from germline at one of its ends, possibly a read error. J is TRBJ2-3 and V is TRBV5-1; D possibly matches TRBD1 or TRBD2 (5 bases each). The germline V gene has CDR1 SGHRS and CDR2 YFSETQ. The CDR3 has 16 amino acids. The CDR3 loop reads CASRRGRGDYTDTQCF. DNA for the CDR3: TGCGCCAGCAGGAGAGGTAGGGGTGACTACACAGATACGCAGTGTTTT.